This entry lists 18 T cell receptor beta chains sequenced from one sample in a study of shared clonotypes between healthy human individuals. TCRdb's copy holds only in-frame clones and misses some; the assay was immunoSEQ multiplex PCR. The table lists around 2.5 million clones, 93% of them singletons, with 0.36% in the top ten. Material for sequencing was naive CD4+ T cells from PBMCs. Subset here: CD45RA+ positively selected. The receptors were gathered from a man aged 18 to 30 in good health. Some clones in this sample may be carry-over from other donors' samples.

This chain joins TRBV2 and TRBJ2-1; no definite D call. Germline CDR1 and CDR2: SNHLY and FYNNEI. V lost 7 bases to trimming and J lost 4 bases, with 8 bases between them. The CDR3 is made up of 12 amino acids. The CDR3: CASMGSYNEQFF. For the CDR3, the DNA is TGTGCCAGCATGGGCAGTTACAATGAGCAGTTCTTC.

The chain couples TRBV5-1 to TRBJ2-3; tentatively, D is TRBD2 (6 bases). The CDR3 contains 14 residues. V dropped 4 bases and J dropped 2 bases, with 11 bases sitting between them. The germline gives CDR1 SGHRS, CDR2 YFSETQ. In DNA, the CDR3 is TGCGCCAGCAGCCCGGGACTGATCACAGATACGCAGTATTTT. Its protein product is CASSPGLITDTQYF.

The chain employs TRBV5-1 and TRBJ2-7; D uncertain. Germline V gene lookup returns CDR1 SGHRS and CDR2 YFSETQ. The CDR3 covers 13 residues. V lost 0 bases and J 6 bases, leaving 10 bases between the germline ends. The CDR3, as DNA: TGCGCCAGCAGCTTGGAGTTAACATCCGAGCAGTACTTC. Translated: CASSLELTSEQYF.

This clone was observed once. This chain links TRBV5-4 with TRBJ1-1; a weak D match, TRBD1 (5 bases). Germline CDR1 is SGHNT and CDR2 is YYREEE (reference sequence). Trimming removed 0 bases at V and 3 bases at J, with 15 bases between. The CDR3 covers 16 residues. CDR3 sequence: CASSLAGGRGDTEAFF. CDR3 DNA sequence: TGTGCCAGCAGCTTGGCCGGGGGACGGGGAGACACTGAAGCTTTCTTT.

Written as DNA, the CDR3 is TGTGCCATCAGTGCTGACAACTATGGCTACACCTTC. This encodes CAISADNYGYTF. This chain connects TRBV10-3 to TRBJ1-2; D call uncertain. The CDR3 spans 12 residues. Germline CDR1 is ENHRY and CDR2 is SYGVKD. V was cut by 4 bases and J by 2 bases, with 5 bases left in between.

The chain joins TRBV7-6 to TRBJ2-7, with 7 nucleotides matching TRBD1. The CDR3 length is 14 residues. CDR1 and CDR2 from the germline V gene are SGHVS and FNYEAQ. V was clipped by 0 bases and J by 4 bases; unmatched bases: 3. The CDR3 DNA is TGTGCCAGCAGCTTAGCGGGGACAGAGTACGAGCAGTACTTC. Amino acids: CASSLAGTEYEQYF.

The rearrangement uses TRBV28 and TRBJ2-2, with D possibly being TRBD1 (5 bases). In germline, CDR1 is MDHEN, CDR2 SYDVKM. V was cut by 5 bases and J by 6 bases, with 10 bases left in between. The length of the CDR3 is 13 residues. The CDR3 is CASSPGQAGELFF. The CDR3 coding sequence is TGTGCCAGCAGTCCAGGACAAGCCGGGGAGCTGTTTTTT.

The chain couples TRBV7-8 to TRBJ1-1; D gene uncertain. V was shortened by 2 bases and J by 7 bases, with 11 bases between the two germline ends. This CDR3 region has 13 residues. CDR1 SGHVS and CDR2 FQNEAQ come from the germline V gene. CDR3 residues: CASSLRAPGEAFF. CDR3 sequence (DNA): TGTGCCAGCAGCTTACGGGCCCCCGGTGAAGCTTTCTTT. Based on the CDR3 plus reference TRBV7-8 and TRBJ1-1, the full variable domain is GAGVSQSPRYKVAKRGQDVALRCDPISGHVSLFWYQQALGQGPEFLTYFQNEAQLDKSGLPSDRFFAERPEGSVSTLKIQRTQQEDSAVYLCASSLRAPGEAFFGQGTRLTVV.

The chain couples TRBV9 to TRBJ2-1, with 10 bases aligning to TRBD2. The CDR3 extends over 15 amino acids. The V gene end was trimmed by 4 bases and the J gene end by 10 bases; junction bases not matched to a gene: 11. Looked up from germline, CDR1 is SGDLS and CDR2 is YYNGEE. The CDR3 DNA reads TGTGCCAGCAGCCCCTTGAGCGGGAGGGCTGGGGAGCAGTTCTTC. Translating it yields CASSPLSGRAGEQFF.

The chain employs TRBV28 and TRBJ2-3, with D hard to call. The CDR3 is 12 residues long. The ends were cut back, 6 bases at V and 6 bases at J, with 10 bases in the middle. The germline CDR1 and CDR2 sequences are MDHEN and SYDVKM. The CDR3 reads CASSRFVDTQYF. The CDR3, as DNA: TGTGCCAGCAGCCGCTTTGTTGATACGCAGTATTTT.

The V and J genes are TRBV18 and TRBJ2-4; D uncertain. Trimming removed 10 bases at V and 3 bases at J, with 13 bases between. Germline CDR1 is KGHSH and CDR2 is LQKENI. This CDR3 has 13 amino acids. CDR3 bases: TGTGCCACCCAACAAGGGCTCAAAAACATTCAGTACTTC. It codes for CATQQGLKNIQYF.

This clone came up once. This chain uses TRBV6-5 with TRBJ2-3; D gene ambiguous. Trimming removed 4 bases from V and 1 base from J, with 9 bases in between. Germline values: CDR1 MNHEY, CDR2 SVGAGI. This CDR3 has 14 amino acids. The CDR3 is CASSSLGGTDTQYF. CDR3 sequence (DNA): TGTGCCAGCAGTTCCCTTGGGGGCACAGATACGCAGTATTTT.

The chain carries TRBV5-6 and TRBJ1-1; 8 bases fit TRBD1. The germline gives CDR1 SGHDT, CDR2 YYEEEE. CDR3 size: 14 residues. V was clipped by 4 bases and J by 4 bases; unmatched bases: 6. CDR3 protein: CASSTWTGTTEAFF. CDR3 coding DNA: TGTGCCAGCAGCACCTGGACAGGGACCACTGAAGCTTTCTTT.

The chain links TRBV6-5 to TRBJ2-1; D unresolved. The CDR3 loop spans 12 amino acids. The V end was cut by 6 bases, the J end by 5 bases, with 8 bases between. Per the germline V gene, CDR1 is MNHEY and CDR2 is SVGAGI. The CDR3 region has the DNA TGTGCCAGCAGATCCTGGGACAATGAGCAGTTCTTC. Translation gives CASRSWDNEQFF.

The rearrangement uses TRBV6-5 and TRBJ2-7; TRBD1 matches 11 bases. Trimming cost V 8 bases and J 6 bases; bases outside gene matches: 9. The CDR3 consists of 14 residues. Germline assignment: CDR1 MNHEY and CDR2 SVGAGI. The CDR3 DNA reads TGTGCCAGCTGCCAGCCCGGGACAGGGGGCGAGCAGTACTTC. This codes for CASCQPGTGGEQYF.

The rearrangement joins TRBV5-1 to TRBJ1-6; TRBD1 matches at 11 bases. This CDR3 is 15 amino acids long. Per germline, CDR1 SGHRS and CDR2 YFSETQ. V dropped 4 bases and J dropped 8; count of bases not matched to a gene: 5. CDR3: CASSREGQGDSPLHF. For the CDR3, the DNA is TGCGCCAGCAGCCGGGAGGGACAGGGGGATTCACCCCTCCACTTT.

The chain links TRBV28 to TRBJ1-2; a weak D match, TRBD1 (5 bases). V was shortened by 5 bases and J by 0 bases, with 10 bases between the two germline ends. This CDR3 region has 14 residues. Germline CDR1 is MDHEN and CDR2 is SYDVKM. The CDR3 region is CASSPGSSNYGYTF. DNA of the CDR3: TGTGCCAGCAGTCCAGGGTCCTCTAACTATGGCTACACCTTC.

The chain has TRBV7-3 and TRBJ2-1, with 8 bases lining up with TRBD1. Germline-derived CDR1 and CDR2 are SGHTA and FQGTGA. The CDR3 is 16 residues long. V dropped 5 bases and J dropped 6; count of bases not matched to a gene: 12. CDR3 sequence (DNA): TGTGCCAGCAGCCGGGGCCTGGGACAGGCTTTCAATGAGCAGTTCTTC. Its protein is CASSRGLGQAFNEQFF.